One and the same sample provided the 27 T cell receptor beta chains below, sequenced in a study of blood T cell repertoires in COVID-19. Assay used: immunoSEQ multiplex PCR; TCRdb lists only in-frame clones, some missing. The sample lists about 73,000 clones, around 80% seen once, with more than 2.5% in the top ten. Source material: peripheral blood. The receptors here all came from an older man with active or convalescent COVID-19.

V and J are TRBV15 and TRBJ2-5, with 8 bases matching TRBD2. Germline-derived CDR1 and CDR2 are LNHNV and YYDKDF (reference sequence). V gave up 2 bases and J gave up 5 bases; unmatched junction bases: 16. The CDR3 contains 18 residues. The CDR3 DNA reads TGTGCCACCAGCAGAATCGGGGGCGGAGCGGGAGCTCAGGAGACCCAGTACTTC. It is translated as CATSRIGGGAGAQETQYF.

V gene TRBV19 combines with J gene TRBJ1-6; 8 nucleotides match TRBD1. Trimming removed 5 bases from V and 9 bases from J; junction bases left unmatched: 9. Looked up from germline, CDR1 is LNHDA and CDR2 is SQIVND (reference sequence). This CDR3 region has 15 residues. The CDR3 bases are TGTGCCAGTAGTGTGGACCAGGGGGCGCGTTCACCCCTCCACTTT. It encodes CASSVDQGARSPLHF.

This chain joins TRBV11-3 and TRBJ1-3; D might be TRBD1 (6 bases). CDR1 is SGHNT, CDR2 YENEEA, per germline. The CDR3 is 13 residues long. The ends were cut back, 5 bases at V and 4 bases at J, with 9 bases in the middle. The CDR3 DNA sequence: TGTGCCAGCAGCCAGGGGCCAGGAAACACCATATATTTT. This gives the protein CASSQGPGNTIYF.

This clone showed up just once. The rearrangement joins TRBV27 to TRBJ1-3; D is perhaps TRBD1 (5 bases). Trimming removed 5 bases from V and 1 base from J, with 9 bases in between. The CDR3 is made up of 14 amino acids. Looked up from germline, CDR1 is MNHEY and CDR2 is SMNVEV (reference sequence). CDR3 protein: CASSPRQSGNTIYF. Written as DNA, the CDR3 is TGTGCCAGCAGTCCCCGACAGTCTGGAAACACCATATATTTT.

This sequence joins TRBV5-1 and TRBJ2-1; 7 bases match TRBD1. Germline values: CDR1 SGHRS, CDR2 YFSETQ. CDR3 length equals 16 residues. V shed 0 bases and J 4 bases; nucleotides not matched to a gene: 7. The chain's CDR3 is CASSLDLTGPYNEQFF. In nucleotides, the CDR3 is TGCGCCAGCAGCTTGGATTTGACAGGGCCATACAATGAGCAGTTCTTC. The whole variable domain, filled in from reference TRBV5-1 and TRBJ2-1, reads KAGVTQTPRYLIKTRGQQVTLSCSPISGHRSVSWYQQTPGQGLQFLFEYFSETQRNKGNFPGRFSGRQFSNSRSEMNVSTLELGDSALYLCASSLDLTGPYNEQFFGPGTRLTVL.

The CDR3 DNA follows: TGTGCCAGCAGTTTTATAAGAGGGGGGGCTCAGCCCCAGCATTTT. This sequence encodes CASSFIRGGAQPQHF. The J gene is TRBJ1-5, the V gene TRBV28, with a weak D call TRBD1 (6 bases). Germline values: CDR1 MDHEN, CDR2 SYDVKM. The V and J ends lost 3 bases and 6 bases respectively, with 15 bases between them. This CDR3 comprises 15 residues.

V and J are TRBV28 and TRBJ2-2, with D possibly TRBD1 on 6 matching bases. Trimming stripped 6 bases from V and 5 bases from J, with 19 bases between. Germline assignment: CDR1 MDHEN and CDR2 SYDVKM. The CDR3 is made up of 16 amino acids. The CDR3 is CASSFYRDHKTGELFF. In nucleotides, the CDR3 is TGTGCCAGCAGCTTCTACAGGGACCATAAGACCGGGGAGCTGTTTTTT.

This chain uses TRBV3-1 (or the pseudogene TRBV3-2) with TRBJ2-7; TRBD2 aligns across 9 bases. The germline V gene encodes CDR1 LGHDT and CDR2 YNNKEL (reference sequence). The junction had 5 bases not matched to a gene; V was cut back by 0 bases and J by 2 bases. The CDR3 loop spans 16 amino acids. The CDR3 loop is CASSQERREGTYEQYF. The CDR3 DNA follows: TGTGCCAGCAGCCAAGAACGGCGGGAGGGGACCTACGAGCAGTACTTC.

This sequence joins TRBV4-2 and TRBJ2-7, with TRBD1 identical over 8 bases. CDR3 size: 14 residues. Germline assignment: CDR1 LGHNA and CDR2 YNFKEQ. Germline trimming cut 4 bases from V and 0 bases from J; bases unmatched to any gene: 2. The CDR3 spells CASSPGQGSYEQYF. The CDR3 DNA reads TGTGCCAGCAGCCCAGGACAGGGCTCCTACGAGCAGTACTTC.

The gene calls are TRBV18 and TRBJ2-3, with 7 bases aligning to TRBD1. With V trimmed by 2 bases and J by 4 bases, 6 bases remained unmatched. CDR3 length: 15 amino acids. The germline gives CDR1 KGHSH, CDR2 LQKENI. The CDR3 nucleotides are TGTGCCAGCTCACCAATGGCAGGGGGTTCAGATACGCAGTATTTT. This translates into CASSPMAGGSDTQYF.

The V and J genes are TRBV28 and TRBJ2-7, with a weak D call TRBD2 (7 bases). The CDR3 runs to 15 residues. V was trimmed by 8 bases and J by 0 bases, leaving 17 bases between them. CDR1 and CDR2 from the germline V gene are MDHEN and SYDVKM. The CDR3 region is CASQAGAPYSYEQYF. CDR3 coding DNA: TGTGCCAGCCAGGCGGGGGCCCCTTACTCCTACGAGCAGTACTTC.

The V call is TRBV11-2, the J call TRBJ2-2, with TRBD2 identical over 12 bases. This CDR3 has 15 amino acids. The V and J ends lost 5 bases and 5 bases, in that order; junction bases with no gene match: 3. Germline CDR1 and CDR2: SGHAT and FQNNGV. The CDR3: CASSQLAGGTGELFF. The DNA for the CDR3 is TGTGCCAGCAGCCAGCTAGCGGGGGGGACCGGGGAGCTGTTTTTT. The full variable domain, with the rest looked up from reference TRBV11-2 and TRBJ2-2, is EAGVAQSPRYKIIEKRQSVAFWCNPISGHATLYWYQQILGQGPKLLIQFQNNGVVDDSQLPKDRFSAERLKGVDSTLKIQPAKLEDSAVYLCASSQLAGGTGELFFGEGSRLTVL.

This clone appeared once. V is TRBV20-1 and J is TRBJ2-2; the match to TRBD2 covers 9 bases. J lost 4 bases, V lost 3 bases, and 6 bases had no gene match. This CDR3 contains 15 residues. From germline, CDR1 is DFQATT and CDR2 SNEGSKA (reference sequence). As DNA, the CDR3 is TGCAGTGCTAGTGATGCTAGCGGGGCCACCGGGGAGCTGTTTTTT. Amino acids: CSASDASGATGELFF.

This clone appeared a single time. The chain uses TRBV6-5 and TRBJ2-7, with D possibly TRBD1 on 5 matching bases. V was clipped by 5 bases and J by 4 bases, with 12 bases between them. Looked up from germline, CDR1 is MNHEY and CDR2 is SVGAGI. There are 13 residues in the CDR3. CDR3 in amino acids: CASSKDISYEQYF. The CDR3 nucleotides are TGTGCCAGCAGTAAGGACATTAGTTACGAGCAGTACTTC.

The chain recombines TRBV11-2 with TRBJ1-5; D is unresolved. V was trimmed by 5 bases and J by 6 bases, leaving 11 bases between them. CDR3 length: 13 amino acids. Germline V gene data show CDR1 as SGHAT and CDR2 as FQNNGV. This CDR3 reads CASSLEEGQPQHF. The CDR3, as DNA: TGTGCCAGCAGCCTGGAGGAGGGTCAGCCCCAGCATTTT.

The chain has TRBV5-1 and TRBJ2-1, with TRBD2 identical over 9 bases. The trim removed 2 bases at V and 9 bases at J, leaving 6 bases unmatched. The germline V gene has CDR1 SGHRS and CDR2 YFSETQ. The CDR3 is 14 amino acids. CDR3 protein: CASSLGGGAGEQFF. The CDR3 DNA reads TGCGCCAGCAGCTTAGGCGGGGGGGCCGGTGAGCAGTTCTTC.

V and J are TRBV19 and TRBJ1-5; D call uncertain. Germline CDR1 and CDR2: LNHDA and SQIVND (reference sequence). V lost 2 bases and J lost 6, with 14 bases in between. The CDR3 runs 15 residues. The CDR3 nucleotides are TGTGCCAGTAGTATATTGATCGGTCCCCCTCAGCCCCAGCATTTT. It codes for CASSILIGPPQPQHF.

This clone came up a few times. The chain combines TRBV4-3 with TRBJ2-5; TRBD2 might be the D (6 bases). Trimming took off 4 bases at V and 5 bases at J, with 23 bases between the two ends. CDR1 is LGHNA, CDR2 YSLEER, per germline. This CDR3 region has 17 residues. CDR3: CASSPRLSTRAGETQYF. The CDR3 DNA sequence: TGCGCCAGCAGCCCCCGCTTATCGACTAGGGCGGGGGAGACCCAGTACTTC.

The chain joins TRBV7-2 to TRBJ2-1; TRBD2 aligns across 10 bases. This CDR3 spans 19 amino acids. Trimming at V came to 5 bases and at J to 0 bases, leaving 13 bases not matched to a gene. CDR1 is SGHTA, CDR2 FQGNSA, per germline. The CDR3, as DNA: TGTGCCAGCAGCCGTAGACTCCAGCGGGGGGGTAGCTCCTACAATGAGCAGTTCTTC. Translating it yields CASSRRLQRGGSSYNEQFF. Full variable domain (outside the CDR3, taken from reference TRBV7-2 and TRBJ2-1): GAGVSQSPSNKVTEKGKDVELRCDPISGHTALYWYRQSLGQGLEFLIYFQGNSAPDKSGLPSDRFSAERTGGSVSTLTIQRTQQEDSAVYLCASSRRLQRGGSSYNEQFFGPGTRLTVL.

The rearrangement links TRBV15 to TRBJ1-5; 8 nucleotides line up with TRBD1. Germline CDR1 and CDR2: LNHNV and YYDKDF (reference sequence). The CDR3 has 18 amino acids. V lost 0 bases to trimming and J lost 6 bases; unmatched junction nucleotides: 13. The CDR3 DNA is TGTGCCACCAGCAGAGATCCCCTGACAGGGGCCCTTACTCAGCCCCAGCATTTT. This codes for CATSRDPLTGALTQPQHF.

This chain joins TRBV14 and TRBJ2-7, with TRBD1 matching over 9 bases. The germline CDR1 and CDR2 sequences are SGHDN and FVKESK. V gave up 6 bases and J gave up 5 bases; unmatched junction bases: 11. This CDR3 contains 15 residues. CDR3 sequence reads: CASSLSGTGRNEQYF. The CDR3 coding sequence is TGTGCCAGCAGTCTATCCGGGACAGGGAGGAACGAGCAGTACTTC.

The chain combines TRBV7-9 with TRBJ2-3; D is perhaps TRBD1 (7 bases). The CDR3 sequence is 16 residues long. CDR1 is SEHNR and CDR2 is FQNEAQ in the germline V gene (reference sequence). The V end lost 1 base, the J end lost 2 bases, and 13 bases lay between the germline ends. The chain's CDR3 is CASSLVSGGSTDTQYF. CDR3 coding DNA: TGTGCCAGCAGCTTAGTGTCAGGGGGGTCCACAGATACGCAGTATTTT. The entire variable domain, with the rest obtained from reference TRBV7-9 and TRBJ2-3, is as follows: DTGVSQNPRHKITKRGQNVTFRCDPISEHNRLYWYRQTLGQGPEFLTYFQNEAQLEKSRLLSDRFSAERPKGSFSTLEIQRTEQGDSAMYLCASSLVSGGSTDTQYFGPGTRLTVL.

The rearrangement uses TRBV6-2 or TRBV6-3 and TRBJ1-1; tentative D call: TRBD1 (6 bases). Looked up from germline, CDR1 is MNHEY and CDR2 is SVGEGT. V shed 6 bases and J shed 1 base, with 9 bases lying between them. The CDR3 loop spans 13 amino acids. The CDR3 DNA reads as TGTGCCAGCAGCCTGACAGGGAACACTGAAGCTTTCTTT. This gives the protein CASSLTGNTEAFF.

This clone was found once. The chain links TRBV19 to TRBJ2-2; 9 nucleotides agree with TRBD1. The germline V gene has CDR1 LNHDA and CDR2 SQIVND (reference sequence). V lost 7 bases to trimming and J lost 6 bases; unmatched junction nucleotides: 9. This CDR3 has 15 amino acids. The CDR3 sequence is CASKDGTGRPGELFF. The CDR3 DNA is TGTGCCAGTAAGGATGGGACAGGGCGACCCGGGGAGCTGTTTTTT.

The CDR3 region has the DNA TGTGCCAGCAGCCGAGGCCGGACAGGGTTCCGCGAGCAGTACTTC. Protein sequence: CASSRGRTGFREQYF. The chain combines TRBV11-2 with TRBJ2-7, with 8 bases lining up with TRBD1. Looked up from germline, CDR1 is SGHAT and CDR2 is FQNNGV. The V segment lost 5 bases and the J segment 6 bases; nucleotides outside the gene matches: 12. The CDR3 is 15 amino acids.

The rearrangement links TRBV5-4 to TRBJ1-6; 9 bases are shared with TRBD1. Germline V gives CDR1 SGHNT, CDR2 YYREEE (reference sequence). This CDR3 has 15 residues. The trim removed 2 bases at V and 7 bases at J, leaving 4 bases unmatched. CDR3: CASSFRQGGNSPLHF. CDR3 nucleotides: TGTGCCAGCAGCTTTCGACAGGGGGGGAATTCACCCCTCCACTTT.

The V and J genes are TRBV29-1 and TRBJ1-4, with unresolved D. CDR3 length equals 14 residues. Germline values: CDR1 SQVTM, CDR2 ANQGSEA. Trimming removed 2 bases at V and 0 bases at J, with 7 bases between. In nucleotides, the CDR3 is TGCAGCGTTGAAACAGCAGCAACTAATGAAAAACTGTTTTTT. This encodes CSVETAATNEKLFF. The full variable domain, completed using reference TRBV29-1 and TRBJ1-4, is SAVISQKPSRDICQRGTSLTIQCQVDSQVTMMFWYRQQPGQSLTLIATANQGSEATYESGFVIDKFPISRPNLTFSTLTVSNMSPEDSSIYLCSVETAATNEKLFFGSGTQLSVL.